The present TCR beta chain was sequenced within a study of Ad26.COV2.S vaccination and SARS-CoV-2 variants. Study-wide points: Similar non-spike TCR breadth was seen in vaccine and placebo recipients.

Note on this clone: The antigen remains unidentified.

The treatment is: about 20 received Ad26.COV2.S at low or high dose, single or two shots; 5 received placebo; per-sample allocation not given. Sampling was performed 63 days after the first vaccine or placebo injection. TCRdb's copy holds only in-frame clones and misses some; the assay was immunoSEQ multiplex PCR. The table records just under 250,000 clones, approximately 88% of them present only once. Source: peripheral blood, taken in a trial of Ad26.COV2.S vaccine versus placebo. This receptor was taken from a person between 18 and 59 years old who received the Ad26.COV2.S COVID-19 vaccine or a placebo.

The CDR3 here is CASSSQGGGYTF. CDR3 coding DNA: TGTGCCAGTAGTTCCCAGGGCGGTGGCTACACCTTC. The chain recombines TRBV19 with TRBJ1-2, with D tentatively TRBD1 (5 bases). The ends were cut back, 5 bases at V and 7 bases at J, with 11 bases in the middle. The germline gives CDR1 LNHDA, CDR2 SQIVND (reference sequence). This CDR3 region has 12 residues.